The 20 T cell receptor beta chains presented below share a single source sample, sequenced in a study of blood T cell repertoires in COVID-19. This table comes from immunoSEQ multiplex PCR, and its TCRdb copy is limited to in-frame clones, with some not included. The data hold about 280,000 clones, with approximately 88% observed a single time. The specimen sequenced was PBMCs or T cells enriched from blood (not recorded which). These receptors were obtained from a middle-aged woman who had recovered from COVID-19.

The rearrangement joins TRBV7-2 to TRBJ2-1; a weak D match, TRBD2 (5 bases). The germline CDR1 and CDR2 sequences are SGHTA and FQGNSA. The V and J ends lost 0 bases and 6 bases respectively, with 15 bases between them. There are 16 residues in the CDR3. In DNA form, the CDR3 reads TGTGCCAGCAGCTTAGCTGGACTTAAGAAGGCCAATGAGCAGTTCTTC. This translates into CASSLAGLKKANEQFF.

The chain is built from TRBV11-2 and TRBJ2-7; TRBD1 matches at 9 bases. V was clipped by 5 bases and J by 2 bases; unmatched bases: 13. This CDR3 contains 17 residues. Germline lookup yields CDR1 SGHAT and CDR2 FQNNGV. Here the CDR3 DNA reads TGTGCCAGCAGCGGGGACAGGGCCCAGGGTAGGGCCTACGAGCAGTACTTC. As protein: CASSGDRAQGRAYEQYF.

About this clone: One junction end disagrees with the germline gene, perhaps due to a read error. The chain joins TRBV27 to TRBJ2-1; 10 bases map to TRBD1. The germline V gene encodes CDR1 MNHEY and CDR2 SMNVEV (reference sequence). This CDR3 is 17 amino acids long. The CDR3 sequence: CASNLISPGQGSNEQFF. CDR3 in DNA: TGTGCCAGCAATTTAATCTCTCCGGGACAGGGGTCCAATGAGCAGTTCTTC.

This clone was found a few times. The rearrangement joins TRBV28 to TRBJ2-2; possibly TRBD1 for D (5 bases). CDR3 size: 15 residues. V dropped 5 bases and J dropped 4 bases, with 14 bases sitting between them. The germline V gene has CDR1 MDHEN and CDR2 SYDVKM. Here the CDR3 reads CASSTPGHSTGELFF. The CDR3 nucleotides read TGTGCCAGCAGTACCCCCGGACACTCCACCGGGGAGCTGTTTTTT.

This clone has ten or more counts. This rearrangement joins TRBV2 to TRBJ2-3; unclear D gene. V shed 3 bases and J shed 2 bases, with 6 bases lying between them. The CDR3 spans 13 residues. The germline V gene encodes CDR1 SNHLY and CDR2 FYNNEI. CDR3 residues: CASSDFYTDTQYF. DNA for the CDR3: TGTGCCAGCAGTGATTTCTACACAGATACGCAGTATTTT.

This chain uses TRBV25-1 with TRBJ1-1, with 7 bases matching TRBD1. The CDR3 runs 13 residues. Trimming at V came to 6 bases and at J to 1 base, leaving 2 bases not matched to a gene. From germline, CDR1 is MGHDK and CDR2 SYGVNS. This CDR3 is CASSGTENTEAFF. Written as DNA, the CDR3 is TGTGCCAGCAGCGGGACAGAGAACACTGAAGCTTTCTTT.

As DNA, the CDR3 is TGTGCCAGCGCCGCAGGGGGCTCGAACACTGAAGCTTTCTTT. Amino acid sequence: CASAAGGSNTEAFF. The chain joins TRBV7-3 to TRBJ1-1, with TRBD1 matching over 8 bases. The CDR3 has 14 residues. Germline-derived CDR1 and CDR2 are SGHTA and FQGTGA. V shed 8 bases, J shed 1 base, and the junction held 6 bases outside the gene matches.

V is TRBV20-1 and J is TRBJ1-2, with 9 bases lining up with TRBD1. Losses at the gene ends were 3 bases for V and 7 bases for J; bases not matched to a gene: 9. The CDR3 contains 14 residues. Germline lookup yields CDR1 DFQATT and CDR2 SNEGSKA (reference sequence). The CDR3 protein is CSASTGTGKGGYTF. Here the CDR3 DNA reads TGCAGTGCTAGTACCGGGACAGGGAAGGGTGGCTACACCTTC.

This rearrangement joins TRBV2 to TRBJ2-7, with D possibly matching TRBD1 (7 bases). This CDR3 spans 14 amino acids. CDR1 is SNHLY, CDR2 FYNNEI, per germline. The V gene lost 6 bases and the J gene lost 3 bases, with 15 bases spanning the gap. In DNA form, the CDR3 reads TGTGCCAGCAGGCAGACAGGGACTGGCTACGAGCAGTACTTC. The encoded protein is CASRQTGTGYEQYF.

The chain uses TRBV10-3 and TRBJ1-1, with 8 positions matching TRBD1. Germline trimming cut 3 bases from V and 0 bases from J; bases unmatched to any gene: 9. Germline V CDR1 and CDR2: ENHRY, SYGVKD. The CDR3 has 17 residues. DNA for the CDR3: TGTGCCATCAGTGATTTCCTCCAGGGGGCCCTGAACACTGAAGCTTTCTTT. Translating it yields CAISDFLQGALNTEAFF.

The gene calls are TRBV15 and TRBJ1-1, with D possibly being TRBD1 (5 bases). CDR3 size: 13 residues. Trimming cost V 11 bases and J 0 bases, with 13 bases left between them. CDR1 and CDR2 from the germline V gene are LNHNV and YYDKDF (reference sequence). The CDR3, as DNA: TGTGCCGTCCAGGGTTATATGAACACTGAAGCTTTCTTT. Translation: CAVQGYMNTEAFF.

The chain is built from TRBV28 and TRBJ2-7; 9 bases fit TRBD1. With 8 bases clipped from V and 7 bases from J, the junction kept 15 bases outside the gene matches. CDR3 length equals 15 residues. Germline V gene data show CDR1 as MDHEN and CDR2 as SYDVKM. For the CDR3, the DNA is TGTGCCAGCGCACGAGGCAGGACAGGGGTGGGGGAGCAGTACTTC. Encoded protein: CASARGRTGVGEQYF.

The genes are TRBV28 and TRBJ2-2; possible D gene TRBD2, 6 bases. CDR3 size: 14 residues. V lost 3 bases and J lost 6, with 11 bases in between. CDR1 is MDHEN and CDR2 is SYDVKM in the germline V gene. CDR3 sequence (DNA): TGTGCCAGCAGTTTGACGGGGGTGGCCGGGGAGCTGTTTTTT. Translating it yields CASSLTGVAGELFF.

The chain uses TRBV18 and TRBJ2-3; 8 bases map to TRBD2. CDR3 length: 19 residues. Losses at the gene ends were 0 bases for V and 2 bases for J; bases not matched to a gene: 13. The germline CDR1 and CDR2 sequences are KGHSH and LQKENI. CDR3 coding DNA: TGTGCCAGCTCACCACCGAGCCTTGCGGGAGGCGGGACCACAGATACGCAGTATTTT. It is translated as CASSPPSLAGGGTTDTQYF.

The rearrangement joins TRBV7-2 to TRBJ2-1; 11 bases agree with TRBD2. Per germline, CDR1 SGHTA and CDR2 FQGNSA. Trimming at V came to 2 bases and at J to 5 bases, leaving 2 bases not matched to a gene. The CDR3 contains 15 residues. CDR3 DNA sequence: TGTGCCAGCAGCTTAACTAGCGGGAGAAACAATGAGCAGTTCTTC. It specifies CASSLTSGRNNEQFF.

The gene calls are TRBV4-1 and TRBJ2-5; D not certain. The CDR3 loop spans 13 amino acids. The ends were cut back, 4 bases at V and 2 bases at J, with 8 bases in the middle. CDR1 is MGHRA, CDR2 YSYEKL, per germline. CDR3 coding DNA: TGCGCCAGCAGCCTAACAGAGCAAGAGACCCAGTACTTC. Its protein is CASSLTEQETQYF.

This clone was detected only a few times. In nucleotides, the CDR3 is TGTGCCAGCAGCTTAAGGGGTAGACCCCGGGAGAATGGCTACACCTTC. This encodes CASSLRGRPRENGYTF. The gene calls are TRBV7-3 and TRBJ1-2, with D hard to call. The CDR3 consists of 16 residues. V lost 1 base and J lost 6, with 18 bases in between. Germline lookup yields CDR1 SGHTA and CDR2 FQGTGA.

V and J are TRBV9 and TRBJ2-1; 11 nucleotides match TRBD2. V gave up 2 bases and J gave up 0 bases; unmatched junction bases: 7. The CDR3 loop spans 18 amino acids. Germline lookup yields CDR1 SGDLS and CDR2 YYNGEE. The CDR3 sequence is CASSVRLAGWGSYNEQFF. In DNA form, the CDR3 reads TGTGCCAGCAGCGTCAGACTAGCGGGGTGGGGCTCCTACAATGAGCAGTTCTTC. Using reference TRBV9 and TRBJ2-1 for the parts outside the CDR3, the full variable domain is DSGVTQTPKHLITATGQRVTLRCSPRSGDLSVYWYQQSLDQGLQFLIQYYNGEERAKGNILERFSAQQFPDLHSELNLSSLELGDSALYFCASSVRLAGWGSYNEQFFGPGTRLTVL.

The CDR3 here is CASSPGLAGVGASTDTQYF. The CDR3 DNA reads TGTGCCAGCAGCCCGGGACTAGCGGGAGTAGGGGCTAGCACAGATACGCAGTATTTT. J is TRBJ2-3 and V is TRBV28; 14 bases align to TRBD2. The germline CDR1 and CDR2 sequences are MDHEN and SYDVKM. The CDR3 covers 19 residues. The V and J ends lost 6 bases and 0 bases, in that order; junction bases with no gene match: 11.

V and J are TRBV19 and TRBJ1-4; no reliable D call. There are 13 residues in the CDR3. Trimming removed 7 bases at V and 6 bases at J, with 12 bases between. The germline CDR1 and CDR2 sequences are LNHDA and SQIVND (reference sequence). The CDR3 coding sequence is TGTGCCAGTACCCAGGAACTCCATGAAAAACTGTTTTTT. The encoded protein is CASTQELHEKLFF.